These 18 T cell receptor beta chains were sequenced from one sample in a study of cytomegalovirus exposure and HLA in healthy donors. Primers for the PCR totalled 60 Vbeta and 13 Jbeta. The method was immunoSEQ multiplex PCR; TCRdb's version includes in-frame clones alone and lacks a portion of them. This sample has fewer than 250,000 clones, with about 89% found just once. The sequenced sample consisted of PBMCs. Receptors were obtained from a man aged 25-45 years in good health and CMV-seronegative.

This clone was observed once. Germline is not matched at one junction end, which may reflect a read error. The rearrangement links TRBV7-7 to TRBJ2-5; D is perhaps TRBD2 (6 bases). CDR1 is SSHAT, CDR2 FNYEAQ, per germline (reference sequence). CDR3 length equals 15 residues. CDR3 sequence (DNA): TGTGCTAGCAGCTTAGCTCGGGGGTTGGGGGAGACCCAGTACTTC. Amino acids: CASSLARGLGETQYF.

CDR3 loop: CASLVGGQQYNSPLHF. The CDR3 DNA is TGTGCCAGCCTGGTGGGGGGACAGCAGTATAATTCACCCCTCCACTTT. The rearrangement links TRBV28 to TRBJ1-6, with 7 positions matching TRBD1. CDR3 size: 16 residues. Trimming cost V 8 bases and J 4 bases; bases outside gene matches: 11. The V gene's germline CDR1 is MDHEN and CDR2 SYDVKM. Looking up the rest from reference TRBV28 and TRBJ1-6 gives the full variable domain: DVKVTQSSRYLVKRTGEKVFLECVQDMDHENMFWYRQDPGLGLRLIYFSYDVKMKEKGDIPEGYSVSREKKERFSLILESASTNQTSMYLCASLVGGQQYNSPLHFGNGTRLTVT.

The chain couples TRBV4-1 to TRBJ1-4; no reliable D call. With 2 bases removed from V and 8 bases from J, the gap between germline ends came to 6 bases. The germline gives CDR1 MGHRA, CDR2 YSYEKL. CDR3 length: 12 amino acids. The CDR3 bases are TGCGCCAGCAGCCAATCTCTGGAAAAACTGTTTTTT. Translating gives CASSQSLEKLFF.

The V gene is TRBV5-1, the J gene TRBJ1-3; D might be TRBD1 (6 bases). The V end was cut by 4 bases, the J end by 2 bases, with 13 bases between. There are 15 residues in the CDR3. Germline values: CDR1 SGHRS, CDR2 YFSETQ. CDR3 protein: CASSPDSVPGNTIYF. The CDR3 DNA reads TGCGCCAGCAGCCCGGACAGTGTCCCTGGAAACACCATATATTTT.

The chain employs TRBV5-1 and TRBJ1-3, with 10 bases fitting TRBD1. Germline CDR1 and CDR2: SGHRS and YFSETQ. J gave up 4 bases and V 4 bases, and 2 bases lay outside the gene matches. The CDR3 spans 14 residues. The DNA for the CDR3 is TGCGCCAGCAGCGGGACAGGGGCAGGAAACACCATATATTTT. Translating it yields CASSGTGAGNTIYF.

The rearrangement uses TRBV6-5 and TRBJ1-1, with a weak D call TRBD1 (5 bases). The CDR3 is 14 amino acids. Between the trimmed V and J ends, which lost 5 bases and 1 base, there was a span of 11 bases. CDR1 is MNHEY and CDR2 is SVGAGI in the germline V gene. The CDR3 DNA sequence: TGTGCCAGCAGTGAAGGGGTCCGGAACACTGAAGCTTTCTTT. It encodes CASSEGVRNTEAFF.

V and J are TRBV30 and TRBJ1-5; no clear D. This CDR3 contains 14 residues. V was pared by 3 bases and J by 11 bases, with 20 bases between. The germline V gene encodes CDR1 GTSNPN and CDR2 SVGIG (reference sequence). The CDR3 sequence: CAWSPTTGFLSQHF. In nucleotides, the CDR3 is TGTGCCTGGAGCCCTACGACGGGATTTTTGTCCCAGCATTTT.

This rearrangement joins TRBV5-4 to TRBJ2-5, with D perhaps TRBD1 (6 bases). CDR1 and CDR2 from the germline V gene are SGHNT and YYREEE (reference sequence). The length of the CDR3 is 13 residues. Trimming shortened V by 0 bases and J by 4 bases, and 7 bases separated the two germline ends. CDR3 residues: CASSLAGVETQYF. CDR3 in DNA: TGTGCCAGCAGCTTGGCAGGGGTAGAGACCCAGTACTTC.

The chain couples TRBV5-6 to TRBJ2-7, with D tentatively TRBD1 (6 bases). CDR3 size: 15 residues. Per the germline V gene, CDR1 is SGHDT and CDR2 is YYEEEE. The V end lost 4 bases, the J end lost 2 bases, and 16 bases lay between the germline ends. The CDR3, as DNA: TGTGCCAGCAGCCAACCTGGGGACAACCCCTACGAGCAGTACTTC. This sequence encodes CASSQPGDNPYEQYF.

This chain connects TRBV19 to TRBJ2-2; 7 nucleotides align to TRBD1. The germline V gene encodes CDR1 LNHDA and CDR2 SQIVND (reference sequence). The CDR3 length is 14 residues. Trimming removed 6 bases from V and 7 bases from J; junction bases left unmatched: 8. The CDR3 region is CASRGQRTDGELFF. In nucleotides, the CDR3 is TGTGCCAGTAGGGGACAGAGAACGGACGGGGAGCTGTTTTTT. The whole variable domain, filled in from reference TRBV19 and TRBJ2-2, reads DGGITQSPKYLFRKEGQNVTLSCEQNLNHDAMYWYRQDPGQGLRLIYYSQIVNDFQKGDIAEGYSVSREKKESFPLTVTSAQKNPTAFYLCASRGQRTDGELFFGEGSRLTVL.

Comment on this clone: One end of the junction varies from germline; a read error may be responsible. The chain has TRBV7-9 and TRBJ2-2, with a tentative D call TRBD1 (5 bases). Germline CDR1 reads SEHNR; CDR2 reads FQNEAQ (reference sequence). The CDR3 runs to 16 residues. DNA for the CDR3: TGTTCCAGCAGCCCAAGAGGACAATGGAACACCGGGGAGCTGTTTTTT. This gives the protein CSSSPRGQWNTGELFF.

With regard to this clone: At one end, the junction sequence differs from germline, possibly due to a read error. This chain uses TRBV29-1 with TRBJ2-2; the match to TRBD1 covers 8 bases. Germline lookup yields CDR1 SQVTM and CDR2 ANQGSEA. The CDR3 has 14 residues. DNA of the CDR3: TGCAGCGGTGAAACAGGGGGGACCTCCGGGGAGCTGTTTTTT. It translates to CSGETGGTSGELFF.

The gene calls are TRBV7-9 and TRBJ1-2; TRBD1 matches at 9 bases. CDR3 length equals 16 residues. Trimming took 4 bases from V and 3 from J; bases not matched to a gene: 9. Germline CDR1 and CDR2: SEHNR and FQNEAQ (reference sequence). The CDR3 bases are TGTGCCAGCAGCTCCCAAACAGGGGGCTGGGACTATGGCTACACCTTC. This encodes CASSSQTGGWDYGYTF.

The chain couples TRBV11-3 to TRBJ2-1, with TRBD2 matching over 8 bases. The germline CDR1 and CDR2 sequences are SGHNT and YENEEA. CDR3 length equals 15 residues. Trimming cost V 5 bases and J 4 bases; bases outside gene matches: 7. CDR3 coding DNA: TGTGCCAGCAGCCCCTGGCGGGGGGAATACAATGAGCAGTTCTTC. Translation gives CASSPWRGEYNEQFF.

This rearrangement joins TRBV7-2 to TRBJ1-5; TRBD1 might be the D (6 bases). The germline V gene has CDR1 SGHTA and CDR2 FQGNSA. This CDR3 has 13 residues. V shed 4 bases and J shed 5 bases, with 9 bases lying between them. The CDR3 reads CASSSNRDQPQHF. The CDR3 region has the DNA TGTGCCAGCAGCTCGAACAGGGATCAGCCCCAGCATTTT.

This clone was seen more than once but under ten times. The CDR3 coding sequence is TGTGCCAAGGGGGGACAGACGGGAAACACCATATATTTT. It is translated as CAKGGQTGNTIYF. This rearrangement joins TRBV2 to TRBJ1-3, with 7 bases aligning to TRBD1. J lost 4 bases, V lost 10 bases, and 7 bases had no gene match. This CDR3 is 13 amino acids long. Looked up from germline, CDR1 is SNHLY and CDR2 is FYNNEI.

This clone was picked up a small number of times. This sequence joins TRBV5-1 and TRBJ2-3, with TRBD2 matching over 13 bases. With 4 bases clipped from V and 2 bases from J, the junction kept 10 bases outside the gene matches. The CDR3 extends over 18 amino acids. Germline-derived CDR1 and CDR2 are SGHRS and YFSETQ. In DNA form, the CDR3 reads TGCGCCAGCAGCGTAGGACTAGCGGGGGTGATGAACACAGATACGCAGTATTTT. Translated: CASSVGLAGVMNTDTQYF.

The rearrangement uses TRBV5-1 and TRBJ2-2; 9 positions agree with TRBD2. The junction had 6 bases not matched to a gene; V was cut back by 3 bases and J by 6 bases. This CDR3 has 15 amino acids. CDR1 is SGHRS and CDR2 is YFSETQ in the germline V gene. The CDR3 coding sequence is TGCGCCAGCAGCTCTAATAGCGGGAGTTCCGGGGAGCTGTTTTTT. Encoded protein: CASSSNSGSSGELFF.